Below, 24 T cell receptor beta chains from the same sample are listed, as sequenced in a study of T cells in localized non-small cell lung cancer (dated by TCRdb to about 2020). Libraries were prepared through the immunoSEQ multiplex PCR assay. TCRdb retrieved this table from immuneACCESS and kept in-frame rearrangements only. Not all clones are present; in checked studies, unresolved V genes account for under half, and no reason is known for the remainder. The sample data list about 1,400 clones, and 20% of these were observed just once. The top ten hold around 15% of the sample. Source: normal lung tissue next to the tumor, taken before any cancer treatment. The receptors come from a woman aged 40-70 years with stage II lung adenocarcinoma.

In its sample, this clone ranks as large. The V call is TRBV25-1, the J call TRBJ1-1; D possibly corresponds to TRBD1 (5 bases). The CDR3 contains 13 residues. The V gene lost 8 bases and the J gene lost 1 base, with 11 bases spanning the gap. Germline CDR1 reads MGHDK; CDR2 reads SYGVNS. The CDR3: CASGDGGNTEAFF. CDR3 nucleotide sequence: TGTGCCAGCGGGGACGGAGGGAACACTGAAGCTTTCTTT.

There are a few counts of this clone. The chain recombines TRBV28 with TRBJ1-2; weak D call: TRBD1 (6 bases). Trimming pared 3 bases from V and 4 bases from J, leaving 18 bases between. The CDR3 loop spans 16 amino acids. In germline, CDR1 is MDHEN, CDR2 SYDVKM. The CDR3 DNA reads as TGTGCCAGCAGTTTGAGCGAGGGGGGAGGCTCCTATGGCTACACCTTC. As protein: CASSLSEGGGSYGYTF.

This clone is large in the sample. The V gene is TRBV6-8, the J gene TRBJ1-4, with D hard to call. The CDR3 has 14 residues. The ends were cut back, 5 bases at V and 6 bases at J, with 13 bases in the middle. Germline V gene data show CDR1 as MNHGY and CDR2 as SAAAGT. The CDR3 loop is CASSRGYGDEKLFF. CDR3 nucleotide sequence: TGTGCCAGCAGTAGAGGTTACGGGGATGAAAAACTGTTTTTT.

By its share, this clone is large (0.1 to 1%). Written as DNA, the CDR3 is TGCGCCAGCAGCCAAGATACTAGCGGGTACAATGAGCAGTTCTTC. As protein: CASSQDTSGYNEQFF. The V and J genes are TRBV4-1 and TRBJ2-1; 9 nucleotides agree with TRBD2. Trimming removed 0 bases from V and 4 bases from J; junction bases left unmatched: 1. The CDR3 consists of 15 residues. Germline V gene data show CDR1 as MGHRA and CDR2 as YSYEKL.

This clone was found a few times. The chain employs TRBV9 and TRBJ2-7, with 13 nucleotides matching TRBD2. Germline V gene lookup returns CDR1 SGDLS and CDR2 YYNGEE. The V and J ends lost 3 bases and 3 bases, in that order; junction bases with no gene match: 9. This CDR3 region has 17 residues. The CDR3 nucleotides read TGTGCCAGCAGCGGTTGGACTAGCGGGGGCCCGCTCTACGAGCAGTACTTC. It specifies CASSGWTSGGPLYEQYF. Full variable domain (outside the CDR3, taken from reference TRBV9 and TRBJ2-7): DSGVTQTPKHLITATGQRVTLRCSPRSGDLSVYWYQQSLDQGLQFLIQYYNGEERAKGNILERFSAQQFPDLHSELNLSSLELGDSALYFCASSGWTSGGPLYEQYFGPGTRLTVT.

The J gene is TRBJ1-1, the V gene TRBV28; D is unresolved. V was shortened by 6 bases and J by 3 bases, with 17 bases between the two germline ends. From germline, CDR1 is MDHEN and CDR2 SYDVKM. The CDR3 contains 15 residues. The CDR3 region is CASSTQSRGYTEAFF. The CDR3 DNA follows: TGTGCCAGCAGCACCCAGAGTAGAGGATACACTGAAGCTTTCTTT.

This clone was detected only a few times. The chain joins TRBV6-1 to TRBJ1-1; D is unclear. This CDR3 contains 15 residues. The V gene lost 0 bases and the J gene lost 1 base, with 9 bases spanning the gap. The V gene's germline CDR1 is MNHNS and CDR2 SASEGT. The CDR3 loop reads CASSEAPVGNTEAFF. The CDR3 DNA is TGTGCCAGCAGTGAAGCCCCAGTTGGGAACACTGAAGCTTTCTTT.

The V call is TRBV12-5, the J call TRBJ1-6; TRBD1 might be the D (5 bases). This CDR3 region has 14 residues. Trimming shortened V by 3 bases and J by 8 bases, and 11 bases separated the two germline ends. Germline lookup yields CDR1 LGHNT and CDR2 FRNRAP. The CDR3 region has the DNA TGTGCTAGTGGTTTCGAGGGGCTGGATTCACCCCTCCACTTT. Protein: CASGFEGLDSPLHF.

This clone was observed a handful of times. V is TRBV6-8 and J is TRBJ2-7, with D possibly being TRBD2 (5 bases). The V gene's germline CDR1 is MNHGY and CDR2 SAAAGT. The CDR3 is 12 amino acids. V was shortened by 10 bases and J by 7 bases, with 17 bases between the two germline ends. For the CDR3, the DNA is TGTGCCACCAGCCTCCTAGCTGTGGAGCAGTACTTC. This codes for CATSLLAVEQYF.

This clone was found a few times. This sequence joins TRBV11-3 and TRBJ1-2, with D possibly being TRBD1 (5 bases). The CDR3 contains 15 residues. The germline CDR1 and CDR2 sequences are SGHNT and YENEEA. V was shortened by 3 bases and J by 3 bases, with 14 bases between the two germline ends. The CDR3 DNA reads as TGTGCCAGCAGCTTTGGGGCAGGTCTTGACTATGGCTACACCTTC. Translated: CASSFGAGLDYGYTF. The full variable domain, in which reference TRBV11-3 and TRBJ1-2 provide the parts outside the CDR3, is EAGVVQSPRYKIIEKKQPVAFWCNPISGHNTLYWYLQNLGQGPELLIRYENEEAVDDSQLPKDRFSAERLKGVDSTLKIQPAELGDSAVYLCASSFGAGLDYGYTFGSGTRLTVV.

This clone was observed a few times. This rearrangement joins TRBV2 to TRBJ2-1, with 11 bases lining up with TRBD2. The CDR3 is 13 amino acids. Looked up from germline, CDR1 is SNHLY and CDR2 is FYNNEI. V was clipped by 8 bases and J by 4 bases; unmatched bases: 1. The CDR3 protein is CASGTSGYNEQFF. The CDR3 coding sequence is TGTGCCAGCGGGACTAGCGGTTACAATGAGCAGTTCTTC.

The CDR3 sequence is CATRQANYGYTF. As DNA, the CDR3 is TGTGCCACCCGACAGGCTAACTATGGCTACACCTTC. V usage is TRBV19 and J usage is TRBJ1-2; TRBD1 might be the D (6 bases). V lost 10 bases, J lost 0 bases, and 9 bases lay in between. Per germline, CDR1 LNHDA and CDR2 SQIVND (reference sequence). The CDR3 consists of 12 residues.

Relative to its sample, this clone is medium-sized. The CDR3 loop is CASSQLQGAGNSPLHF. CDR3 in DNA: TGTGCCAGCAGCCAGCTACAGGGGGCAGGTAATTCACCCCTCCACTTT. J is TRBJ1-6 and V is TRBV11-3; 9 nucleotides align to TRBD1. CDR1 is SGHNT, CDR2 YENEEA, per germline. Trimming cost V 5 bases and J 6 bases; bases outside gene matches: 8. The CDR3 loop spans 16 amino acids.

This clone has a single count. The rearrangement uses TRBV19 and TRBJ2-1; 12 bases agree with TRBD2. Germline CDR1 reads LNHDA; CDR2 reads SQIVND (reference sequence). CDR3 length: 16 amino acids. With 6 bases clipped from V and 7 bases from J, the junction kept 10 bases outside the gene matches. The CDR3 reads CASSPPGLAGGNEQFF. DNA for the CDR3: TGTGCCAGTAGCCCCCCGGGGCTAGCGGGAGGGAATGAGCAGTTCTTC.

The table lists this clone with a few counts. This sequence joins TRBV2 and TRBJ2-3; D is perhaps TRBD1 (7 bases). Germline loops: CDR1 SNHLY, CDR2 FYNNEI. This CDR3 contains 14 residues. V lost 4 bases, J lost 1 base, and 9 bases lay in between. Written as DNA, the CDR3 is TGTGCCAGCAGTGGCGGGACAGGCACAGATACGCAGTATTTT. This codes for CASSGGTGTDTQYF.

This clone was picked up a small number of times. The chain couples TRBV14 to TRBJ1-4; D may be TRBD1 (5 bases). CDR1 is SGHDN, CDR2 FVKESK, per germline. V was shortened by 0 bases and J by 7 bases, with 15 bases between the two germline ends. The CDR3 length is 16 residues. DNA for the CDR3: TGTGCCAGCAGCCAAGATATGTGGGCAGGGTCTGAAAAACTGTTTTTT. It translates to CASSQDMWAGSEKLFF. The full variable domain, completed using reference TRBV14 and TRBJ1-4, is EAGVTQFPSHSVIEKGQTVTLRCDPISGHDNLYWYRRVMGKEIKFLLHFVKESKQDESGMPNNRFLAERTGGTYSTLKVQPAELEDSGVYFCASSQDMWAGSEKLFFGSGTQLSVL.

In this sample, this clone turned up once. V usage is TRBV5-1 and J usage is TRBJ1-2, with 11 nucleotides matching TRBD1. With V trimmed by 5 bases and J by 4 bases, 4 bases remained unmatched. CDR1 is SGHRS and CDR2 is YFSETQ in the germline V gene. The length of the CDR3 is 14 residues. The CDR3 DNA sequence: TGCGCCAGCAGGACCGGGACAGGGGGCTATGGCTACACCTTC. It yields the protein CASRTGTGGYGYTF.

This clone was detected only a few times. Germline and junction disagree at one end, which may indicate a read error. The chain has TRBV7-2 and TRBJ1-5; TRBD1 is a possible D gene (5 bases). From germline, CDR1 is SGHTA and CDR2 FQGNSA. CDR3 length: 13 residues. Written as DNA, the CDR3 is TGTGCTAGCAGCTTAGGGGAGAATCAGCCCCAGCATTTT. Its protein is CASSLGENQPQHF.

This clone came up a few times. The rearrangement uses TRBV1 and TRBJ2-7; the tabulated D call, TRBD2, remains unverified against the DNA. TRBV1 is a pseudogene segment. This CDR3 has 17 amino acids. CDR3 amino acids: CTSSQDRGSGGVYEQYF. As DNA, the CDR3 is TGCACCAGCAGCCAAGATCGAGGCAGCGGGGGGGTATACGAGCAGTACTTC.

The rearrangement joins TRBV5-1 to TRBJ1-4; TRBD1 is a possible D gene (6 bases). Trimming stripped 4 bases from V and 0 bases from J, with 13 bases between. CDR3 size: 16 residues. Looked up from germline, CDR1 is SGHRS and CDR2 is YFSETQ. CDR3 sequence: CASSQGHGATNEKLFF. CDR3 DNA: TGCGCCAGCAGCCAGGGACACGGTGCAACTAATGAAAAACTGTTTTTT.

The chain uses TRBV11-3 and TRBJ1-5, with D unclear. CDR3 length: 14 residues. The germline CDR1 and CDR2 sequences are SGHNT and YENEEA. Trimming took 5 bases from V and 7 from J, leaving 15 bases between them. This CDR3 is CASSHRGREQPQHF. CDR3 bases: TGTGCCAGCAGCCATCGAGGGCGCGAACAGCCCCAGCATTTT.

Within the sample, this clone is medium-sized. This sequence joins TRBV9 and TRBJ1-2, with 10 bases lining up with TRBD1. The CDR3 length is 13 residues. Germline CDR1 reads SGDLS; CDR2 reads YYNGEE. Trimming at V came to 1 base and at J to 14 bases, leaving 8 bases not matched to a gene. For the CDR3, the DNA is TGTGCCAGCAGCGTAACTGGGACAGGGGAAGAAACCTTC. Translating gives CASSVTGTGEETF. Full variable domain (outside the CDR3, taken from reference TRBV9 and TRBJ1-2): DSGVTQTPKHLITATGQRVTLRCSPRSGDLSVYWYQQSLDQGLQFLIQYYNGEERAKGNILERFSAQQFPDLHSELNLSSLELGDSALYFCASSVTGTGEETFGSGTRLTVV.

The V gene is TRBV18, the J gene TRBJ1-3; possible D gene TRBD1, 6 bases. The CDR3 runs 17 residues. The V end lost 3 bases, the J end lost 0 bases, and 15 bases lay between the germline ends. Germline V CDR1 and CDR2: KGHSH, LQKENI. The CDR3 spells CASSPYLDRSSGNTIYF. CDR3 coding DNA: TGTGCCAGCTCACCCTATCTAGACAGGAGCTCTGGAAACACCATATATTTT.

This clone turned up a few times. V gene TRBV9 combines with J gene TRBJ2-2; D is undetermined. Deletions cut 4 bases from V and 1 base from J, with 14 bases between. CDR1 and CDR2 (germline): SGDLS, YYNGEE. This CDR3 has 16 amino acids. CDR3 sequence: CASSLSTQRNTGELFF. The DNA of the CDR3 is TGTGCCAGCAGCTTGTCTACCCAAAGGAACACCGGGGAGCTGTTTTTT.